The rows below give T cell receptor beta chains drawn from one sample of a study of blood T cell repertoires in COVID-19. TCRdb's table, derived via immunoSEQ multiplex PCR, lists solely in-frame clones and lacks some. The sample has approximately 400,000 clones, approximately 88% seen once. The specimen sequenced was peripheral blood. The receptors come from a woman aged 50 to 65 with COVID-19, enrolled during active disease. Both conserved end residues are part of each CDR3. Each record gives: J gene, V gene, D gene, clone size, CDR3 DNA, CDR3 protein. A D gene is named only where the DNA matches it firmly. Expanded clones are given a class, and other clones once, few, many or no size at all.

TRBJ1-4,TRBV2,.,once,TGTGCCAGCAGTGGGGAGATACCTAATGAAAAACTGTTTTTT,CASSGEIPNEKLFF
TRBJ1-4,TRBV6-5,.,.,TGTGCCAGCCACAGGTGGTCTAATGAAAAACTGTTTTTT,CASHRWSNEKLFF
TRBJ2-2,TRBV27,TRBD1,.,TGTGCCAGCAGGATATTAGAGCGACAGGGGCTTTACACCGGGGAGCTGTTTTTT,CASRILERQGLYTGELFF
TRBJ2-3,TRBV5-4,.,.,TGTGCCAGCAGCTTAATCCCAGGGCCAGATACGCAGTATTTT,CASSLIPGPDTQYF
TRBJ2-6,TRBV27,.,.,TGTGCCAGCAGTCCGGGGTCCTTCAGCTCTGGGGCCAACGTCCTGACTTTC,CASSPGSFSSGANVLTF
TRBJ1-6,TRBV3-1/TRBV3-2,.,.,TGTGCCAGCAGCCAAGATCCCAGGGCCAAAAATTCACCCCTCCACTTT,CASSQDPRAKNSPLHF
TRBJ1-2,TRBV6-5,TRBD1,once,TGTGCCAGCAGTTACGACCAGGGGGCGCGGGGCTACACCTTC,CASSYDQGARGYTF
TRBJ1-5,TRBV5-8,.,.,TGTGCCAGCAGCGGCCGGGTCTCTAGCAATCAGCCCCAGCATTTT,CASSGRVSSNQPQHF
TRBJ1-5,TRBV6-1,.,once,TGTGCCAGCAGTGCCACCAGCTCCGGGACAAGCAATCAGCCCCAGCATTTT,CASSATSSGTSNQPQHF
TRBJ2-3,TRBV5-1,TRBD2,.,TGCGCCAGCAGTACAGCGGGGGTCGACACAGATACGCAGTATTTT,CASSTAGVDTDTQYF
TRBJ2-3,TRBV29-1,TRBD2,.,TGCAGCGTTGAAGGGCGGGGAGGGTTAACCCAGTATTTT,CSVEGRGGLTQYF
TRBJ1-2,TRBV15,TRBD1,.,TGTGCCACCAGCAAGACCCGGGACAGGTTCGGTCTTGGCTACACCTTC,CATSKTRDRFGLGYTF